This TCR beta chain was documented in a study of Graves' ophthalmopathy and Graves' hyperthyroidism. Whole-study context: Peripheral blood sampling occurred at initial diagnosis, before any treatment. Study conclusions and caveats: Using 13 signatures, a model distinguished ophthalmopathy from stable hyperthyroidism, reaching around 85% sensitivity and 81.08% specificity.

Certain patients were not enrolled. These were patients with other autoimmune diseases, uncontrolled infections, pregnancy or lactation. This clonotype was counted many times. Antigen: not known. Germline V CDR1 and CDR2: SGDLS, YYNGEE. The CDR3 length is 13 residues. V was pared by 3 bases and J by 3 bases, with 10 bases between. RNA transcripts provided the template for amplifying TCR beta CDR3 regions. RT-PCR in the first round used HTBI primers; a second-round multiplex PCR followed. TCRdb re-called the multiplex PCR reads through MiXCR, storing one row per CDR3 protein. Among around 400,000 distinct CDR3 sequences listed, 15% to 20% were seen once.

This rearrangement joins TRBV9 to TRBJ2-7; tentative D call: TRBD1 (6 bases). Sequenced: peripheral blood. This TCR was sampled from a woman in her late teens or twenties with Graves' ophthalmopathy. CDR3 in DNA: TGTGCCAGCAGCGATGGACAGCTCTACGAGCAGTACTTC. Its protein product is CASSDGQLYEQYF.